These 3 T cell receptor beta chains share one sample of origin, sequenced in a study of T-cell memory formation after mild COVID-19. TCRdb processed the 5' RACE reads anew with MiXCR; each CDR3 protein has one entry. The sample contains about 470,000 distinct CDR3 sequences, 15% to 20% of which appear only once. Sequenced: PBMCs or a T cell subset sorted from them (not recorded which). The receptors here all came from an adult woman who had mild COVID-19 (a few samples of this study predate the infection). Cell type and time point are not known.

The chain joins TRBV12-3 or TRBV12-4 to TRBJ1-1; a weak D match, TRBD1 (6 bases). The CDR3 covers 14 residues. With 4 bases removed from V and 4 bases from J, the gap between germline ends came to 13 bases. CDR3 coding DNA: TGTGCCAGCAGTTCCTACACAGGGACCACTGAAGCTTTCTTT. Translation: CASSSYTGTTEAFF.

The chain links TRBV7-3 to TRBJ2-3; TRBD1 matches 8 bases. Germline lookup yields CDR1 SGHTA and CDR2 FQGTGA. V was clipped by 4 bases and J by 11 bases; unmatched bases: 11. CDR3 length: 14 amino acids. In DNA form, the CDR3 reads TGTGCCAGCAGCTCCGACAGGGGCACTAGCTTGCAGTATTTT. Protein: CASSSDRGTSLQYF.

This clonotype turned up a few times. J is TRBJ1-1 and V is TRBV4-2; weak D call: TRBD1 (5 bases). Germline V gene lookup returns CDR1 LGHNA and CDR2 YNFKEQ. The V and J ends lost 4 bases and 7 bases respectively, with 19 bases between them. The CDR3 has 15 residues. CDR3 sequence (DNA): TGTGCCAGCAGCCCCAGAGGGCAGGGAAGAGGTGAAGCTTTCTTT. Encoded protein: CASSPRGQGRGEAFF.